This T cell receptor beta chain stems from a study of PD-1 blockade in mismatch repair-deficient tumors. Whole-study context: All were previously treated, progressing patients with 12 mismatch repair-deficient cancer types.

Produced via immunoSEQ multiplex PCR; TCRdb's table is partial and in-frame only. This table has about 130,000 clones, 88% appearing once. Germline V gene sequence: CDR1 MNHNY, CDR2 SVGAGI (reference sequence). V gave up 5 bases and J gave up 4 bases, with 9 bases separating them. The CDR3 has 12 amino acids. Remarks on this clone: Antigen: not known.

Findings and caveats of the study: Tumor-resident clones, often undetectable pretreatment in blood, expanded then contracted after pembrolizumab.

The material sequenced was peripheral blood, taken just under 74 weeks after starting pembrolizumab. This clonotype was obtained from an adult with mismatch repair-deficient cancer. The chain carries TRBV6-6 and TRBJ2-7, with D tentatively TRBD1 (5 bases). CDR3 sequence reads: CASSTDSYEQYF. CDR3 coding DNA: TGTGCCAGCAGTACCGACAGTTACGAGCAGTACTTC.